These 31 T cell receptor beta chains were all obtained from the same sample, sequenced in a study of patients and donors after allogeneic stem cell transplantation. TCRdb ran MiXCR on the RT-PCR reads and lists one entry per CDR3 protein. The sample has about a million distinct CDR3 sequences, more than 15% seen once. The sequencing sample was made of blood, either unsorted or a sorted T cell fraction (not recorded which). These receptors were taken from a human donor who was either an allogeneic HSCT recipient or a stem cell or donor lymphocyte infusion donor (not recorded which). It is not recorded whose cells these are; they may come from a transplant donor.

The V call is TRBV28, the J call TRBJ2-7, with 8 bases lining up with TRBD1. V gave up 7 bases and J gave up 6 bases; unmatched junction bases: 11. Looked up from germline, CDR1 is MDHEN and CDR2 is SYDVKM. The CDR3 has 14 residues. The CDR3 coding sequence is TGTGCCAGCATTGCAGGCGGACAGGGTAGCGAGCAGTACTTC. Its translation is CASIAGGQGSEQYF.

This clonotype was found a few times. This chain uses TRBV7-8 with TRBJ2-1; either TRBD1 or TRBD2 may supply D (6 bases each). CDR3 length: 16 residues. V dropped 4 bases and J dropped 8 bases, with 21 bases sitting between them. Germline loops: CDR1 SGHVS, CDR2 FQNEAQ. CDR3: CASSSRRGYWVDEQFF. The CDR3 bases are TGTGCCAGCAGCTCACGGAGGGGGTACTGGGTCGATGAGCAGTTCTTC.

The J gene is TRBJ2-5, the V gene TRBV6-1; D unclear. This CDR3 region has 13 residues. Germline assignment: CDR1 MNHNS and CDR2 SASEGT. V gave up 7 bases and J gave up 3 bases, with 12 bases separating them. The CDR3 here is CASIRDWKETQYF. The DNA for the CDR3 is TGTGCCAGCATCAGAGACTGGAAAGAGACCCAGTACTTC.

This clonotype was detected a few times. CDR3 region: CASSQGGTISGYTF. The DNA of the CDR3 is TGTGCCAGCTCCCAGGGAGGAACAATAAGTGGCTACACCTTC. The V and J genes are TRBV12-3 or TRBV12-4 and TRBJ1-2, with a tentative D call TRBD1 (5 bases). This CDR3 has 14 amino acids. The V and J ends lost 8 bases and 7 bases respectively, with 20 bases between them.

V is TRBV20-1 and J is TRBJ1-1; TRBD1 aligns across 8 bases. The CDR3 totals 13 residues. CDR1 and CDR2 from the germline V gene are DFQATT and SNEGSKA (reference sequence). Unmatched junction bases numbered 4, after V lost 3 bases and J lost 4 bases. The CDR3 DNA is TGCAGTGCTAGGCGACAGGGGACCACTGAAGCTTTCTTT. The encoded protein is CSARRQGTTEAFF.

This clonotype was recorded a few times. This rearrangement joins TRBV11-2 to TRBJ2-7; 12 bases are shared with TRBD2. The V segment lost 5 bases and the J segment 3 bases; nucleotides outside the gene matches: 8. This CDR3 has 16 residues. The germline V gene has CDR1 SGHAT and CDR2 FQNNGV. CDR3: CASSPGLAGSNYEQYF. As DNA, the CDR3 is TGTGCCAGCAGCCCCGGACTAGCGGGATCCAACTACGAGCAGTACTTC.

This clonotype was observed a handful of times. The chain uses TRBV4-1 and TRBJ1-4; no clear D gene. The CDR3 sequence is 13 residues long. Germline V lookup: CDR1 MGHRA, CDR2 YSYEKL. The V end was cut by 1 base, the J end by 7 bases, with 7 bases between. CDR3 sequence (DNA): TGCGCCAGCAGCCAAGCCATTTCTGAAAAACTGTTTTTT. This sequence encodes CASSQAISEKLFF.

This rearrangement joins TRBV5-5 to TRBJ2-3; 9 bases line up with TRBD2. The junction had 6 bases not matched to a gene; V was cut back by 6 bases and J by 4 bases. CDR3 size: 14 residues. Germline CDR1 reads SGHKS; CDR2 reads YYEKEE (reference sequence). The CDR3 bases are TGTGCCAGCATAAGAGCGGGGGGCGCAGATACGCAGTATTTT. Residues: CASIRAGGADTQYF.

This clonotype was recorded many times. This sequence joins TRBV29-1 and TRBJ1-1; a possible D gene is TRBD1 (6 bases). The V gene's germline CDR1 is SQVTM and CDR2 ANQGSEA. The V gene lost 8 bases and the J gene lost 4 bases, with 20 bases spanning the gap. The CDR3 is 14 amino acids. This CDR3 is CSYLKRKGGTEAFF. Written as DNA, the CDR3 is TGCAGCTATTTGAAAAGAAAAGGGGGCACTGAAGCTTTCTTT.

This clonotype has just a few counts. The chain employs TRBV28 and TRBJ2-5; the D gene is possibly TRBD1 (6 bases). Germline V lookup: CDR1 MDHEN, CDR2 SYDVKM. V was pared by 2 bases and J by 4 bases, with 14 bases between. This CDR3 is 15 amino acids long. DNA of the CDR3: TGTGCCAGCAGTTTAAATTGGCAGGGGAGAGAGACCCAGTACTTC. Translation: CASSLNWQGRETQYF.

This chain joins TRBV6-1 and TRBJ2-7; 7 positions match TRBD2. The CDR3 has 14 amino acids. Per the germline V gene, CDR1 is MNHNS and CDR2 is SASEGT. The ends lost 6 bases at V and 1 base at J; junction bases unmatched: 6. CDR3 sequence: CASRHPGRSYEQYF. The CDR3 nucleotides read TGTGCCAGCAGACACCCCGGGAGGTCCTACGAGCAGTACTTC.

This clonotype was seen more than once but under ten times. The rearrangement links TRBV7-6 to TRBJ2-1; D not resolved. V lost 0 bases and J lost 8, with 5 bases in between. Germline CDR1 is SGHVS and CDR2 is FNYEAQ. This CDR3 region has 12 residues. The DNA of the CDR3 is TGTGCCAGCAGCTTAGCCAAGTATGAGCAGTTCTTC. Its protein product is CASSLAKYEQFF.

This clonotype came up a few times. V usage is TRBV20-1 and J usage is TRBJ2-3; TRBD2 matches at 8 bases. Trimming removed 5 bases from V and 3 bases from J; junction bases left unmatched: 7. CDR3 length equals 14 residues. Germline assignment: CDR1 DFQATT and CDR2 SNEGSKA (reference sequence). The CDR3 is CSARSGGPTDTQYF. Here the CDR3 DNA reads TGCAGTGCTCGCAGCGGGGGACCTACAGATACGCAGTATTTT.

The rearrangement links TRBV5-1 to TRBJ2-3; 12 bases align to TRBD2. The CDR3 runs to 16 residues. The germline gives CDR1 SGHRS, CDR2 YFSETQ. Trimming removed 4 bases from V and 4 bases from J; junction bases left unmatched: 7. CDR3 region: CASSPGRLAGADTQYF. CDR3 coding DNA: TGCGCCAGCAGCCCTGGTAGACTAGCGGGAGCAGATACGCAGTATTTT.

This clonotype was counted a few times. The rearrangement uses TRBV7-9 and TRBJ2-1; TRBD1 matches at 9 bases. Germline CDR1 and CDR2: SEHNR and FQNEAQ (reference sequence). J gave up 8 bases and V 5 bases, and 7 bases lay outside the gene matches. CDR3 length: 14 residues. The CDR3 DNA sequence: TGTGCCAGCAGCCCACGGACAGGGGTCCATGAGCAGTTCTTC. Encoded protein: CASSPRTGVHEQFF.

CDR3 sequence reads: CASSLGTGRLYQPQHF. The CDR3 DNA sequence: TGTGCCAGCAGCTTAGGGACAGGTCGTCTCTATCAGCCCCAGCATTTT. This rearrangement joins TRBV7-9 to TRBJ1-5; 7 bases align to TRBD1. V lost 1 base and J lost 5; bases outside the gene matches: 8. From germline, CDR1 is SEHNR and CDR2 FQNEAQ (reference sequence). This CDR3 has 16 amino acids.

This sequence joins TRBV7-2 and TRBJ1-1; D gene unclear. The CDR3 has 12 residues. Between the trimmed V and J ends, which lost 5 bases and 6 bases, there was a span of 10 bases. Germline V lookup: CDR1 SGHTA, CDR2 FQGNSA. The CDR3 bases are TGTGCCAGCAGCCGACGATGGCCTGAAGCTTTCTTT. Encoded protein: CASSRRWPEAFF.

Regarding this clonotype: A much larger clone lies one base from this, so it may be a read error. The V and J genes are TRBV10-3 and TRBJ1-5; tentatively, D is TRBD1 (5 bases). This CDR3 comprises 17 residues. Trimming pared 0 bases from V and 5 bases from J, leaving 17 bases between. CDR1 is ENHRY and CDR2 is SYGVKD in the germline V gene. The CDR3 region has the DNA TGTGCCATCAGTGAGTCCGGGCAGGGAAGAGGCTATCAGCCCCAGCATTTT. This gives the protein CAISESGQGRGYQPQHF.

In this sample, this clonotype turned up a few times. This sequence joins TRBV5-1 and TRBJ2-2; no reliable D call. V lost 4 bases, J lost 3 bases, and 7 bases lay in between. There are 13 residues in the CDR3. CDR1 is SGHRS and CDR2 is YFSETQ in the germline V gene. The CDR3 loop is CASSREYTGELFF. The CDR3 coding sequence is TGCGCCAGCAGCCGAGAATACACCGGGGAGCTGTTTTTT.

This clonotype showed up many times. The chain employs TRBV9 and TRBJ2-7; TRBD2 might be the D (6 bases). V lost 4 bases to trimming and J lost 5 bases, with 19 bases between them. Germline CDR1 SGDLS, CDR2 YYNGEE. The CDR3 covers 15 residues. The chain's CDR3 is CASSPRGTGWDEQYF. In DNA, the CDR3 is TGTGCCAGCAGCCCCCGCGGGACTGGCTGGGACGAGCAGTACTTC.

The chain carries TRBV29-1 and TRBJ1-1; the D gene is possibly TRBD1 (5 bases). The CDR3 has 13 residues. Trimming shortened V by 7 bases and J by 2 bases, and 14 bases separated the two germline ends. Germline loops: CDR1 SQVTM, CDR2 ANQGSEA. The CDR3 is CSANRGGNTEAFF. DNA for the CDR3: TGCAGCGCCAACCGGGGGGGTAACACTGAAGCTTTCTTT. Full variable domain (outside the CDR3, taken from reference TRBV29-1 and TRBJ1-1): SAVISQKPSRDICQRGTSLTIQCQVDSQVTMMFWYRQQPGQSLTLIATANQGSEATYESGFVIDKFPISRPNLTFSTLTVSNMSPEDSSIYLCSANRGGNTEAFFGQGTRLTVV.

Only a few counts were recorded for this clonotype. Here the CDR3 reads CAGGWGGYSELFF. In DNA, the CDR3 is TGTGCCGGGGGGTGGGGCGGCTACTCGGAGCTGTTTTTT. This chain uses TRBV30 with TRBJ2-2, with D perhaps matching TRBD2 (6 bases). The CDR3 loop spans 13 amino acids. V dropped 8 bases and J dropped 10 bases, with 20 bases sitting between them. Germline-derived CDR1 and CDR2 are GTSNPN and SVGIG (reference sequence).

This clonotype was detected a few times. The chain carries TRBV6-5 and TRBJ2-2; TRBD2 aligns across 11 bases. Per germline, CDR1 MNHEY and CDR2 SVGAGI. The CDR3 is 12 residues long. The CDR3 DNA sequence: TGTGCTACTAGCGGGAGCTCCGGGGAGCTGTTTTTT. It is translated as CATSGSSGELFF.

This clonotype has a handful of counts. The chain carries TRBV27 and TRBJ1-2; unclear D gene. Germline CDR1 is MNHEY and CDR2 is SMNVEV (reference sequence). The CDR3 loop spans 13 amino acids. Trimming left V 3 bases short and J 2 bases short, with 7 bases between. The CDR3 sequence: CASSFAENYGYTF. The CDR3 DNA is TGTGCCAGCAGTTTTGCGGAAAACTATGGCTACACCTTC.

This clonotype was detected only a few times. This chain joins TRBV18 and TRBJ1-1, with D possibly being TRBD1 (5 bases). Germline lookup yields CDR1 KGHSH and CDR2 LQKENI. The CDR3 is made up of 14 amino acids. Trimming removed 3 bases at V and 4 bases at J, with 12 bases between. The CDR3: CASSPLGGGTEAFF. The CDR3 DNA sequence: TGTGCCAGCTCACCTCTGGGGGGGGGCACTGAAGCTTTCTTT.

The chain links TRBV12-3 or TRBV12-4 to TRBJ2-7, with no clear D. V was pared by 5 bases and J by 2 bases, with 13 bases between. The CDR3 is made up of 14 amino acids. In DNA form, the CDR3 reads TGTGCCAGCAGTCCGAGGACGTGTCCCTACGAGCAGTACTTC. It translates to CASSPRTCPYEQYF.

The CDR3: CASSSSGGAANEQFF. The CDR3 DNA sequence: TGTGCCAGCAGTTCTAGCGGGGGGGCCGCCAATGAGCAGTTCTTC. The chain employs TRBV6-5 and TRBJ2-1; 12 bases match TRBD2. Germline CDR1 reads MNHEY; CDR2 reads SVGAGI. The CDR3 is made up of 15 amino acids. V trimming: 4 bases; J trimming: 6 bases; junction bases outside the gene matches: 4.

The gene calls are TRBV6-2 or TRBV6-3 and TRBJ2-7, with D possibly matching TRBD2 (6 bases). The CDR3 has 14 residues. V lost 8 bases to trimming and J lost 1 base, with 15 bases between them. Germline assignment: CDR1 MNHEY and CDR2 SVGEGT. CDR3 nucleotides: TGTGCCAGCGATCGCCCGGGGGATTCCTACGAGCAGTACTTC. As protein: CASDRPGDSYEQYF.

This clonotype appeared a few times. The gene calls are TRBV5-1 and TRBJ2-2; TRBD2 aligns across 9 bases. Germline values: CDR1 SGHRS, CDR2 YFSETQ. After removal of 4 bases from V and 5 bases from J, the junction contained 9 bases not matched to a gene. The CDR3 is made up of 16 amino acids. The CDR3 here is CASSLPSGLATGELFF. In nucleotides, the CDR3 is TGCGCCAGCAGCCTTCCGTCGGGACTAGCTACCGGGGAGCTGTTTTTT.

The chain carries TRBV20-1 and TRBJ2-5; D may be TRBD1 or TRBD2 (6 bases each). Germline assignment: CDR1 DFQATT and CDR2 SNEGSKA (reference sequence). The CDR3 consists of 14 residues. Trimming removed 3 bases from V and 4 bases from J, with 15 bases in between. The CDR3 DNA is TGCAGTGCTAGCCCCCCCGGAGGGGGAGAGACCCAGTACTTC. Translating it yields CSASPPGGGETQYF.

CDR3 sequence (DNA): TGCAGTGCTAGAGATGGGAGGGGCCCTGACACTGAAGCTTTCTTT. It yields the protein CSARDGRGPDTEAFF. The chain employs TRBV20-1 and TRBJ1-1, with a tentative D call TRBD1 (5 bases). Germline lookup yields CDR1 DFQATT and CDR2 SNEGSKA (reference sequence). The CDR3 is made up of 15 amino acids. V lost 0 bases, J lost 3 bases, and 14 bases lay in between.